These T cell receptor beta chains were read from a single sample in a study of metastatic and nonmetastatic thyroid tumors. TCRdb reanalyzed the PCR reads with MiXCR. The sample carries roughly 10,000 clones, almost 30% recorded once. Material: tumor tissue. The receptors derive from a female donor with papillary thyroid cancer or a benign thyroid nodule (not recorded which). Some clones in this sample may be carry-over from other donors' samples. The CDR3 runs from the conserved cysteine through the conserved F or W.

v_call	j_call	cdr3_length	cdr3_aa
TRBV11-2	TRBJ1-1	10	CASSTGQAFF
TRBV7-2	TRBJ2-1	13	CASRLWDRGPQFF
TRBV5-1	TRBJ1-2	15	CASSLVGHPNYGYTF
TRBV12-3/TRBV12-4	TRBJ2-7	11	CASSFTGEQYF
TRBV5-1	TRBJ2-5	15	CASSPYRGQRETQYF
TRBV20-1	TRBJ1-1	14	CSARRRGRDTEAFF
TRBV28	TRBJ2-1	20	CASSSLFDSYRDKSYNEQFF
TRBV15	TRBJ2-5	13	CATSRIAGETQYF
TRBV27	TRBJ2-3	15	CASSLFWTGADTQYF
TRBV5-1	TRBJ2-5	15	CASSFSDRGQETQYF
TRBV6-1	TRBJ2-1	15	CASRVKTSGYNEQFF
TRBV12-3/TRBV12-4	TRBJ2-5	15	CASSLRSTEAGTQYF
TRBV20-1	TRBJ2-3	14	CSARDGSGQRTQYF
TRBV11-2	TRBJ2-7	15	CASSLSAGTLDEQYF
TRBV18	TRBJ2-5	14	CASSLRQGGETQYF
TRBV18	TRBJ1-6	14	CASSPQNWDSPLHF
TRBV30	TRBJ2-6	17	CAWRKGQGYSGANVLTF
TRBV28	TRBJ1-5	11	CASAIHQPQHF
TRBV5-1	TRBJ1-6	14	CASSLTGDYSPLHF
TRBV6-1	TRBJ1-5	13	CASSPGPTGPQHF
TRBV27	TRBJ2-7	15	CASSTGTGGPPKQYF
TRBV30	TRBJ1-6	15	CAWCLGSADNSPLHF
TRBV3-1	TRBJ2-7	16	CASSQGTSGRAGEQYF
TRBV20-1	TRBJ2-2	15	CSAPRQGASTGELFF
TRBV6-1	TRBJ1-6	14	CASSAGPYNSPLHF
TRBV6-4	TRBJ2-1	16	CASSDSPGRGGNEQFF
TRBV20-1	TRBJ2-1	14	CSARHLSSYNEQFF
TRBV7-9	TRBJ1-2	18	CASSPEVPGSGTFYGYTF
TRBV3-1	TRBJ1-5	14	CASSQGGVNQPQHF
TRBV6-1	TRBJ2-7	15	CASSSQRVGTYEQYF
TRBV20-1	TRBJ1-2	12	CSARVSSYGYTF
TRBV19	TRBJ2-1	13	CASSMGTSGSGFF
TRBV20-1	TRBJ1-2	14	CSARVQDDFYGYTF
TRBV13	TRBJ2-3	15	CASRLRDSNTDTQYF
TRBV30	TRBJ1-1	14	CAWRRTGRNTEAFF
TRBV11-1	TRBJ1-3	19	CASSLAAYRGGRSGNTIYF